What follows describes a single T cell receptor (beta chain). No antigen is known for it. As for time point: cycle 4 day 1 (C4D1), after less than 7 weeks of nivolumab. Brentuximab vedotin exposure varied among the patients, all of whom had relapsed after autologous stem cell transplantation. The best responses consisted of complete response, partial response or progressive disease. TCRdb's copy holds only in-frame clones and misses some; the assay was immunoSEQ multiplex PCR. The repertoire includes 75,000 to 95,000 clones, 75% to 85% of them detected once, and about 17% sits in the top ten. V shed 0 bases and J shed 1 base, with 7 bases lying between them. The CDR3 has 14 amino acids. CDR1 and CDR2 (germline): SGDLS, YYNGEE. This entry comes from a study of PD-1 blockade in classical Hodgkin lymphoma. Study-wide points: Healthy donors were reported to have higher baseline TCR diversity than newly diagnosed patients.

This chain uses TRBV9 with TRBJ1-1; D uncertain. This sequence was found in a human donor with classical Hodgkin lymphoma. The sequencing used peripheral blood mononuclear cells (PBMCs), collected before the fourth cycle of nivolumab. This CDR3 is CASSVVGANTEAFF. The CDR3 DNA is TGTGCCAGCAGCGTAGTAGGCGCGAACACTGAAGCTTTCTTT.